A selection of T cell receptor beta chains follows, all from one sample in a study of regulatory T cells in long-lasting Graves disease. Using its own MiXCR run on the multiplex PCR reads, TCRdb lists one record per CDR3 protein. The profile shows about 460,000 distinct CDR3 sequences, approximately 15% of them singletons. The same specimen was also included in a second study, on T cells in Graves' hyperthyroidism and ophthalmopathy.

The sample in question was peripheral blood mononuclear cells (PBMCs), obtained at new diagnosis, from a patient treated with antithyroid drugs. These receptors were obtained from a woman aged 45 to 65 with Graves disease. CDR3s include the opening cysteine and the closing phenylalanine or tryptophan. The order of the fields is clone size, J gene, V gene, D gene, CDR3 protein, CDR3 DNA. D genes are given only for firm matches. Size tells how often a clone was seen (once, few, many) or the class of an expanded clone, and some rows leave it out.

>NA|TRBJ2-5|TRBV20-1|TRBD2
CSAGTSGSEAQETQYF
TGCAGTGCAGGGACTAGCGGGAGCGAGGCCCAAGAGACCCAGTACTTC
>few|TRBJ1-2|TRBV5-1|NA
CASSFLVIESNYGYTF
TGCGCCAGCAGCTTTTTGGTCATTGAATCCAACTATGGCTACACCTTC
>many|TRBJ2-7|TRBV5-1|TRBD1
CASSHRGHYEQYF
TGCGCCAGCAGCCACAGGGGACACTACGAGCAGTACTTC
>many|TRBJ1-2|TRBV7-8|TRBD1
CASSLRTGQGYTF
TGTGCCAGCAGCTTAAGGACAGGGCAGGGCTACACCTTC
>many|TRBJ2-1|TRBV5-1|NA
CASSLVWGGYNEQFF
TGCGCCAGCAGCTTGGTGTGGGGCGGCTACAATGAGCAGTTCTTC
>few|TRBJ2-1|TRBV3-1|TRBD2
CASSQELADYNEQFF
TGTGCCAGCAGCCAAGAGCTAGCGGACTACAATGAGCAGTTCTTC
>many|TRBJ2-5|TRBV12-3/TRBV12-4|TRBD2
CASASSGDYQETQYF
TGTGCCAGCGCGTCTAGCGGGGACTACCAAGAGACCCAGTACTTC
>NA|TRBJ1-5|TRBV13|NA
CASSLGDGRNQPQHF
TGTGCCAGCAGCTTAGGTGACGGGCGGAATCAGCCCCAGCATTTT
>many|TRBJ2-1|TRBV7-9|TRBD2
CASSLAGRGEQFF
TGTGCCAGCAGCTTAGCAGGGAGGGGTGAGCAGTTCTTC
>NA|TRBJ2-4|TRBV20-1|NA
CSAVVPDKNIQYF
TGCAGTGCAGTGGTCCCAGACAAAAACATTCAGTACTTC
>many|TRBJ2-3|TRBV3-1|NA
CASSQAMTGADTQYF
TGTGCCAGCAGCCAAGCAATGACAGGCGCAGATACGCAGTATTTT
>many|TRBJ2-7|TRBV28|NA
CASATGYEQYF
TGTGCCAGCGCGACAGGCTACGAGCAGTACTTC
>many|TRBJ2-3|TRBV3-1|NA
CASSQDFLAPSTDTQYF
TGTGCCAGCAGCCAAGATTTCCTAGCGCCATCCACAGATACGCAGTATTTT
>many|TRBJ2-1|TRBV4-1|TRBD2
CASSPYLAGNYNEQFF
TGCGCCAGCAGCCCCTACCTAGCGGGGAATTACAATGAGCAGTTCTTC
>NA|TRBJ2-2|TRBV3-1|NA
CASSQDSRQYTGELFF
TGTGCCAGCAGCCAAGATTCACGGCAGTACACCGGGGAGCTGTTTTTT
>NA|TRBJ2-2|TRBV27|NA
CASSWGDSGELFF
TGTGCCAGCAGTTGGGGGGACAGCGGGGAGCTGTTTTTT
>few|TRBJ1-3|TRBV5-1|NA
CASSTTDTGGSTIYF
TGCGCCAGCAGCACCACCGACACGGGAGGAAGCACCATATATTTT
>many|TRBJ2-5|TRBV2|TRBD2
CASSEERTSGGGTQYF
TGTGCCAGCAGTGAAGAACGGACTAGCGGAGGGGGGACCCAGTACTTC
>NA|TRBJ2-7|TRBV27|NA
CASSLDRLGGEQYF
TGTGCCAGCAGTTTAGATCGACTGGGAGGCGAGCAGTACTTC
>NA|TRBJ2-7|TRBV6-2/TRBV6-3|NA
CASSYSAVGYGYEQYF
TGTGCCAGCAGTTACTCGGCCGTGGGATACGGTTACGAGCAGTACTTC
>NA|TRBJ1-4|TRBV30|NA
CVWSEGTNEKLFF
TGTGTCTGGAGTGAAGGGACCAATGAAAAACTGTTTTTT
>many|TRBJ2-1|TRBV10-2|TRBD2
CASWTGLAGYNEQFF
TGCGCCAGCTGGACGGGACTAGCGGGCTACAATGAGCAGTTCTTC
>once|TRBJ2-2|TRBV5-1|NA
CASSLAPSTSGELFF
TGCGCCAGCAGCTTGGCACCATCTACCTCCGGGGAGCTGTTTTTT
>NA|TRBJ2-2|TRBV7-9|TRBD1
CASRPSIQGRSTGELFF
TGTGCCAGCCGCCCCTCCATACAGGGGCGGTCCACCGGGGAGCTGTTTTTT
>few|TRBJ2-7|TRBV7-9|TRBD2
CASSLLAGGRAYEQYF
TGTGCCAGCAGCCTCCTTGCGGGGGGGCGTGCGTACGAGCAGTACTTC
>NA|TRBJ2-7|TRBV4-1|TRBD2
CAGSQDEREQVYEQYF
TGCGCCGGCAGCCAGGATGAGCGGGAGCAGGTCTACGAGCAGTACTTC
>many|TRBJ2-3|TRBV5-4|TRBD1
CASSAWQGVRDTQYF
TGTGCCAGCAGCGCTTGGCAGGGGGTGCGAGATACGCAGTATTTT
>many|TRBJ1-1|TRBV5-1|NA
CASETGSGTEAFF
TGCGCCAGCGAGACGGGGTCGGGCACTGAAGCTTTCTTT
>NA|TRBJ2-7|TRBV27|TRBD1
CASRPDRGRVNEQYF
TGTGCCAGCAGGCCCGACAGGGGAAGAGTGAACGAGCAGTACTTC
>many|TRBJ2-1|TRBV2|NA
CASSDGDAWSGSYNEQFF
TGTGCCAGCAGTGATGGAGACGCCTGGTCGGGCTCCTACAATGAGCAGTTCTTC
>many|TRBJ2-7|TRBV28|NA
CASSSPQEYGYEQYF
TGTGCCAGCAGCTCCCCTCAGGAATATGGCTACGAGCAGTACTTC
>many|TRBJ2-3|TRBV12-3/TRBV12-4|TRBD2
CASWGLAGGDTQYF
TGTGCCAGCTGGGGACTAGCGGGAGGAGATACGCAGTATTTT
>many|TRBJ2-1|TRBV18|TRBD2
CASSSAGGSLEQFF
TGTGCCAGCTCATCAGCGGGAGGGTCGCTTGAGCAGTTCTTC
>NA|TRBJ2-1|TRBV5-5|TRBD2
CASKGLADYNEQFF
TGTGCCAGTAAGGGACTAGCGGACTACAATGAGCAGTTCTTC
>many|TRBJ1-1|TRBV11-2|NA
CASSLGGRVTEAFF
TGTGCCAGCAGCTTAGGGGGCAGGGTTACTGAAGCTTTCTTT
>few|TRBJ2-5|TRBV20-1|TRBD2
CSARDQIETGGKEETQYF
TGCAGTGCTAGAGATCAGATTGAGACGGGAGGGAAGGAAGAGACCCAGTACTTC
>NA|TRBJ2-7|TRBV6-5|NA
CASSYTSPLQYF
TGTGCCAGCAGTTATACCAGTCCTCTGCAGTACTTC
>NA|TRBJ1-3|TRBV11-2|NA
CASSQQTESGGNTIYF
TGTGCCAGCAGCCAACAGACAGAGTCCGGAGGAAACACCATATATTTT
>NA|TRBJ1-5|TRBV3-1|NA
CASSQGNWGNQPQHF
TGTGCCAGCAGCCAAGGAAACTGGGGCAATCAGCCCCAGCATTTT
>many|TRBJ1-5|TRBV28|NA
CASRLTGLNSNQPQHF
TGTGCCAGCAGACTTACAGGGTTGAATAGCAATCAGCCCCAGCATTTT
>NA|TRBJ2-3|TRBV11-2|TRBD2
CASSPFVLAVTDTQYF
TGTGCCAGCAGCCCCTTCGTACTAGCGGTAACAGATACGCAGTATTTT
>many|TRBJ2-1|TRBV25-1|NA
CASLKQQGRRNEQFF
TGTGCCAGCCTTAAACAACAGGGGAGGAGGAATGAGCAGTTCTTC
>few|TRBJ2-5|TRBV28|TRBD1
CAKTPGQGHQETQYF
TGTGCCAAAACCCCGGGACAGGGGCACCAAGAGACCCAGTACTTC
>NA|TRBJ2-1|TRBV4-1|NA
CASSQESGMSSYNEQFF
TGCGCCAGCAGCCAAGAGAGCGGTATGAGCTCCTACAATGAGCAGTTCTTC
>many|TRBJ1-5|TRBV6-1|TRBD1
CASSQFSDRGLQPQHF
TGTGCCAGCAGCCAATTCTCGGACAGGGGGCTACAGCCCCAGCATTTT
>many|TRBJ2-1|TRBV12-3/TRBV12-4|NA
CASRQPGSLSHIEQFF
TGTGCCAGCAGGCAACCGGGATCCTTGTCCCACATTGAGCAGTTCTTC